The source of this TCR beta chain is a study of control samples from healthy donors and cancer patients (dated by TCRdb to about 2020). Regarding this clone: The clone's antigen remains unknown. Base-call qualities are not available, and no considerably larger clone is one nucleotide away.

To prepare the library, the immunoSEQ multiplex PCR assay was applied. The source is immuneACCESS, and TCRdb retained only in-frame sequences with V and J called. Part of the clones is not carried over; for the studies checked, unresolved V genes explain less than half of this, and the remainder is unexplained. The sample records 100,000 to 150,000 clones, around nine tenths of which are singletons. The ten biggest clones cover 4.5% to 7% of the sample. Its CDR3 holds 13 amino acids, cysteine through phenylalanine. The sequence is cut down to CDR3 DNA, 39 bases in frame from base 1. The germline ends are 7 bases apart after V is trimmed by 2 bases and J by 5 bases. In the germline V gene (reference sequence), CDR1 corresponds to MNHEY and CDR2 to SMNVEV.

The source material was blood. The source is a man younger than 35 in good health. The sequence links TRBV27 to TRBJ1-5, with no D gene named confidently. The bases read TGTGCCAGCAGTTTAGGGAGGCATCAGCCCCAGCATTTT. It is translated as CASSLGRHQPQHF.